Listed below are T cell receptor beta chains from one sample, sequenced in a study of T cell repertoires in cytomegalovirus infection. Via MiXCR, TCRdb re-called the reads, giving one row per CDR3 protein. The sample contains 450,000 to 650,000 distinct CDR3 sequences, roughly 43% of which appear only once. Their cognate antigens are unknown. Material: cultured PBMCs, obtained from culture after CMV antigen stimulation. The receptor source for this set is a human donor in good health (CMV status not recorded). Some clones in this sample may be carry-over from other donors' samples. The CDR3 runs from the conserved cysteine through the conserved F or W. D genes are given only for firm matches. A row's size may be missing; if present it is once, few, many or a size class.

clone_size: .; j_call: TRBJ2-7; d_call: .; v_call: TRBV7-2; cdr3_aa: CASSSAGTSTSYEQYF; cdr3_nt: TGTGCCAGCAGCTCAGCCGGGACGAGTACCTCCTACGAGCAGTACTTC
clone_size: .; j_call: TRBJ2-3; d_call: .; v_call: TRBV20-1; cdr3_aa: CSASGRAGSTDTQYF; cdr3_nt: TGCAGTGCCTCCGGCCGGGCGGGGAGCACAGATACGCAGTATTTT
clone_size: .; j_call: TRBJ1-5; d_call: .; v_call: TRBV7-2; cdr3_aa: CAGSPYSSSNQPQHF; cdr3_nt: TGTGCCGGCAGCCCCTATAGCAGTAGCAATCAGCCCCAGCATTTT
clone_size: few; j_call: TRBJ2-1; d_call: .; v_call: TRBV6-5; cdr3_aa: CALRVGEQFF; cdr3_nt: TGTGCCCTACGAGTGGGTGAGCAGTTCTTC
clone_size: few; j_call: TRBJ2-1; d_call: .; v_call: TRBV6-2/TRBV6-3; cdr3_aa: CASSPRSGELGF; cdr3_nt: TGTGCCAGCAGCCCCAGGAGCGGAGAGCTGGGGTTC
clone_size: few; j_call: TRBJ2-5; d_call: .; v_call: TRBV7-2; cdr3_aa: CASRLGRQGLGETQYF; cdr3_nt: TGTGCCAGCAGACTCGGAAGGCAGGGGTTAGGGGAGACCCAGTACTTC
clone_size: .; j_call: TRBJ2-6; d_call: TRBD2; v_call: TRBV7-6; cdr3_aa: CASSDRGGTGANVLTF; cdr3_nt: TGTGCCAGCAGTGACCGCGGGGGGACTGGGGCCAACGTCCTGACTTTC
clone_size: .; j_call: TRBJ2-2; d_call: .; v_call: TRBV19; cdr3_aa: CASSIRGNTGELFF; cdr3_nt: TGTGCCAGTAGTATACGGGGTAACACCGGGGAGCTGTTTTTT
clone_size: .; j_call: TRBJ1-5; d_call: .; v_call: TRBV6-8; cdr3_aa: CASSYVAGPRQPQHF; cdr3_nt: TGTGCCAGCAGTTACGTCGCAGGGCCCCGCCAGCCCCAGCATTTT
clone_size: .; j_call: TRBJ2-6; d_call: .; v_call: TRBV28; cdr3_aa: CASSLLGPRANVLTF; cdr3_nt: TGTGCCAGCAGTTTACTGGGACCGAGAGCCAACGTCCTGACTTTC
clone_size: few; j_call: TRBJ1-1; d_call: .; v_call: TRBV19; cdr3_aa: CASSPLFRSMNTEAFF; cdr3_nt: TGTGCCAGTAGTCCCCTTTTCAGGTCCATGAACACTGAAGCTTTCTTT
clone_size: .; j_call: TRBJ2-1; d_call: .; v_call: TRBV7-2; cdr3_aa: CASSFAGRQFF; cdr3_nt: TGTGCCAGCAGCTTCGCCGGGCGGCAGTTCTTC
clone_size: few; j_call: TRBJ1-6; d_call: .; v_call: TRBV7-9; cdr3_aa: CASSLEGRSPLHF; cdr3_nt: TGTGCCAGCAGCTTAGAGGGTCGTTCACCCCTCCACTTT
clone_size: .; j_call: TRBJ1-2; d_call: .; v_call: TRBV5-1; cdr3_aa: CASSLEKGANYGYTF; cdr3_nt: TGCGCCAGCAGCTTGGAGAAAGGGGCGAACTATGGCTACACCTTC
clone_size: .; j_call: TRBJ2-7; d_call: .; v_call: TRBV18; cdr3_aa: CASSPNSNALLYEQYF; cdr3_nt: TGTGCCAGCTCACCAAACTCTAACGCTCTACTCTACGAGCAGTACTTC
clone_size: .; j_call: TRBJ2-2; d_call: TRBD1; v_call: TRBV7-2; cdr3_aa: CASSLTGTGARDTGELFF; cdr3_nt: TGTGCCAGCAGCTTGACCGGGACAGGGGCCAGGGACACCGGGGAGCTGTTTTTT
clone_size: many; j_call: TRBJ2-1; d_call: TRBD2; v_call: TRBV7-2; cdr3_aa: CASSLRRTGGIHEQFF; cdr3_nt: TGTGCCAGCAGCTTAAGGCGGACGGGAGGGATCCATGAGCAGTTCTTC
clone_size: .; j_call: TRBJ2-1; d_call: .; v_call: TRBV10-3; cdr3_aa: CAISEAGLNEQFF; cdr3_nt: TGTGCCATCAGTGAGGCCGGATTAAATGAGCAGTTCTTC
clone_size: few; j_call: TRBJ2-2; d_call: TRBD1; v_call: TRBV12-3/TRBV12-4; cdr3_aa: CAGGYGQDLANTGELFF; cdr3_nt: TGTGCCGGGGGATATGGACAGGACCTGGCGAACACCGGGGAGCTGTTTTTT
clone_size: .; j_call: TRBJ2-3; d_call: TRBD1; v_call: TRBV6-6; cdr3_aa: CASSLTGALSTDTQYF; cdr3_nt: TGTGCCAGCAGTTTGACAGGGGCTTTAAGCACAGATACGCAGTATTTT
clone_size: .; j_call: TRBJ2-7; d_call: .; v_call: TRBV12-3/TRBV12-4; cdr3_aa: CASSLAGTLKTEQYF; cdr3_nt: TGTGCCAGCAGCCTGGCGGGGACCTTAAAGACCGAGCAGTACTTC
clone_size: .; j_call: TRBJ1-1; d_call: .; v_call: TRBV29-1; cdr3_aa: CSVRGRMNTEAFF; cdr3_nt: TGCAGCGTTAGGGGCAGAATGAACACTGAAGCTTTCTTT
clone_size: .; j_call: TRBJ1-1; d_call: TRBD1; v_call: TRBV27; cdr3_aa: CASSLRGGQGAPEAFF; cdr3_nt: TGTGCCAGCAGTTTACGGGGGGGACAGGGGGCACCTGAAGCTTTCTTT
clone_size: .; j_call: TRBJ1-5; d_call: .; v_call: TRBV28; cdr3_aa: CASSLATAGNQPQHF; cdr3_nt: TGTGCCAGCAGCTTAGCGACGGCGGGCAATCAGCCCCAGCATTTT
clone_size: .; j_call: TRBJ2-7; d_call: .; v_call: TRBV10-3; cdr3_aa: CAITQYYGSQSEQYF; cdr3_nt: TGTGCCATCACCCAATACTACGGGAGTCAAAGCGAGCAGTACTTC
clone_size: .; j_call: TRBJ1-1; d_call: .; v_call: TRBV18; cdr3_aa: CASSPTVETEAFF; cdr3_nt: TGTGCCAGCTCACCTACCGTTGAAACTGAAGCTTTCTTT
clone_size: few; j_call: TRBJ2-4; d_call: .; v_call: TRBV7-2; cdr3_aa: CASSKDRGKNIQYF; cdr3_nt: TGTGCCAGCAGCAAAGACAGAGGGAAAAACATTCAGTACTTC
clone_size: many; j_call: TRBJ2-3; d_call: .; v_call: TRBV7-8; cdr3_aa: CASSLVGGLVIDTQYF; cdr3_nt: TGTGCCAGCAGCTTAGTGGGGGGGCTTGTAATAGATACGCAGTATTTT
clone_size: .; j_call: TRBJ1-6; d_call: .; v_call: TRBV4-1; cdr3_aa: CASSPRGPVLNSPLHF; cdr3_nt: TGCGCCAGCAGCCCAAGAGGTCCGGTTCTTAATTCACCCCTCCACTTT
clone_size: .; j_call: TRBJ2-1; d_call: .; v_call: TRBV28; cdr3_aa: CASSFTGDVSGEQFF; cdr3_nt: TGTGCCAGCAGTTTTACAGGAGATGTTTCGGGTGAGCAGTTCTTC
clone_size: .; j_call: TRBJ2-4; d_call: .; v_call: TRBV7-9; cdr3_aa: CASSFYQGKDIQYF; cdr3_nt: TGTGCCAGCAGCTTCTATCAGGGGAAGGACATTCAGTACTTC
clone_size: .; j_call: TRBJ2-1; d_call: TRBD2; v_call: TRBV5-1; cdr3_aa: CASSLGWLADYNEQFF; cdr3_nt: TGCGCCAGCAGCTTGGGTTGGCTAGCGGACTACAATGAGCAGTTCTTC
clone_size: many; j_call: TRBJ1-6; d_call: TRBD1; v_call: TRBV5-5; cdr3_aa: CASSADRGNSPLHF; cdr3_nt: TGTGCCAGCAGCGCGGACAGGGGAAATTCACCCCTCCACTTT
clone_size: .; j_call: TRBJ2-2; d_call: TRBD2; v_call: TRBV4-1; cdr3_aa: CASSQIAGSTGELFF; cdr3_nt: TGCGCCAGCAGCCAGATAGCGGGGTCGACCGGGGAGCTGTTTTTT
clone_size: .; j_call: TRBJ2-3; d_call: .; v_call: TRBV2; cdr3_aa: CASSEAAGSTDTQYF; cdr3_nt: TGTGCCAGCAGTGAAGCCGCGGGGAGCACAGATACGCAGTATTTT
clone_size: many; j_call: TRBJ2-7; d_call: .; v_call: TRBV7-2; cdr3_aa: CASSLVGGASYEQYF; cdr3_nt: TGTGCCAGCAGCTTAGTGGGCGGGGCTTCCTACGAGCAGTACTTC
clone_size: .; j_call: TRBJ1-5; d_call: TRBD1; v_call: TRBV12-3/TRBV12-4; cdr3_aa: CASSPSGQGFQPQHF; cdr3_nt: TGTGCCAGCAGTCCCTCGGGACAGGGTTTTCAGCCCCAGCATTTT
clone_size: .; j_call: TRBJ1-1; d_call: .; v_call: TRBV2; cdr3_aa: CARIAWGARTEAFF; cdr3_nt: TGTGCCAGAATCGCATGGGGAGCACGCACTGAAGCTTTCTTT
clone_size: .; j_call: TRBJ1-2; d_call: .; v_call: TRBV19; cdr3_aa: CASSPVGDYGYTF; cdr3_nt: TGTGCCAGTAGTCCCGTTGGGGACTATGGCTACACCTTC
clone_size: .; j_call: TRBJ2-5; d_call: .; v_call: TRBV5-6; cdr3_aa: CASSRQLGQETQYF; cdr3_nt: TGTGCCAGCAGCCGACAACTAGGCCAAGAGACCCAGTACTTC
clone_size: .; j_call: TRBJ2-5; d_call: TRBD2; v_call: TRBV12-3/TRBV12-4; cdr3_aa: CASGLAGPQETQYF; cdr3_nt: TGTGCCAGCGGACTAGCGGGGCCCCAAGAGACCCAGTACTTC
clone_size: .; j_call: TRBJ2-1; d_call: .; v_call: TRBV5-5; cdr3_aa: CASSLEGPTYNEQFF; cdr3_nt: TGTGCCAGCAGCTTGGAAGGGCCGACCTACAATGAGCAGTTCTTC
clone_size: few; j_call: TRBJ2-5; d_call: .; v_call: TRBV7-6; cdr3_aa: CASSLTDQETQYF; cdr3_nt: TGTGCCAGCAGCTTGACAGACCAAGAGACCCAGTACTTC
clone_size: few; j_call: TRBJ1-1; d_call: .; v_call: TRBV7-2; cdr3_aa: CASSSGSANTEAFF; cdr3_nt: TGTGCCAGCAGCTCAGGGAGTGCGAACACTGAAGCTTTCTTT
clone_size: .; j_call: TRBJ1-1; d_call: .; v_call: TRBV29-1; cdr3_aa: CSAMRGGRMNTEAFF; cdr3_nt: TGCAGCGCCATGAGGGGTGGGAGGATGAACACTGAAGCTTTCTTT
clone_size: few; j_call: TRBJ2-7; d_call: TRBD1; v_call: TRBV7-9; cdr3_aa: CASSLRDSPSYEQYF; cdr3_nt: TGTGCCAGCAGCCTCCGGGACAGTCCGTCCTACGAGCAGTACTTC
clone_size: .; j_call: TRBJ2-3; d_call: .; v_call: TRBV27; cdr3_aa: CASSVNGDTQYF; cdr3_nt: TGTGCCAGCAGTGTGAATGGGGATACGCAGTATTTT
clone_size: few; j_call: TRBJ2-1; d_call: .; v_call: TRBV7-9; cdr3_aa: CASSLVLQAVNEQFF; cdr3_nt: TGTGCCAGCAGCTTAGTACTACAGGCCGTTAATGAGCAGTTCTTC
clone_size: many; j_call: TRBJ1-1; d_call: .; v_call: TRBV7-2; cdr3_aa: CASSLGPMNTEAFF; cdr3_nt: TGTGCCAGCAGCTTGGGGCCGATGAACACTGAAGCTTTCTTT
clone_size: many; j_call: TRBJ1-2; d_call: TRBD1; v_call: TRBV7-2; cdr3_aa: CASSSGQNYGYTF; cdr3_nt: TGTGCCAGCAGCTCGGGACAGAACTATGGCTACACCTTC
clone_size: .; j_call: TRBJ1-5; d_call: .; v_call: TRBV7-2; cdr3_aa: CASSQGILSSGQPQHF; cdr3_nt: TGTGCCAGCAGCCAAGGTATCCTATCATCGGGGCAGCCCCAGCATTTT
clone_size: .; j_call: TRBJ2-6; d_call: .; v_call: TRBV12-3/TRBV12-4; cdr3_aa: CASTVSGANVLTF; cdr3_nt: TGTGCCAGCACAGTCTCTGGGGCCAACGTCCTGACTTTC
clone_size: few; j_call: TRBJ1-1; d_call: TRBD1; v_call: TRBV7-9; cdr3_aa: CASSSPGDSVGSFF; cdr3_nt: TGTGCCAGCAGCTCACCCGGGGACAGCGTCGGGTCTTTCTTT
clone_size: .; j_call: TRBJ2-5; d_call: .; v_call: TRBV20-1; cdr3_aa: CSASSPHEGVETQYF; cdr3_nt: TGCAGTGCTAGTTCCCCGCATGAAGGGGTGGAGACCCAGTACTTC